The present T cell receptor (beta chain) was sequenced within a study of shared clonotypes between healthy human individuals. Overall study results and limits: Among donors, clonotype sharing was expected to be affected by sequencing depth.

Per germline, CDR1 MNHEY and CDR2 SMNVEV (reference sequence). The CDR3 has 16 residues. The V end was cut by 0 bases, the J end by 3 bases, with 15 bases between. This clone occurred once. What it recognizes is unknown. Evenly divided among several immunoSEQ plates was the genomic DNA of each subset. Produced via immunoSEQ multiplex PCR; TCRdb's table is partial and in-frame only. The table lists a few million clones, around 94% of them singletons. Sequenced sample: naive CD4+ T cells sorted from blood. Documented subset: CD45RA+ positively selected. The sequence came from a man aged 18 to 30 in good health. The J gene is TRBJ2-7, the V gene TRBV27; TRBD1 might be the D (5 bases). The CDR3 protein is CASSLSSSIRGYEQYF. In nucleotides, the CDR3 is TGTGCCAGCAGTTTATCGTCCTCTATAAGGGGCTACGAGCAGTACTTC.